This record looks at one TCR beta chain sequence and its context. There is no known antigen for this receptor. No much larger clone exists at a distance of one base, and base qualities are not known. This sample is part of a study of T cell changes during pregnancy in multiple sclerosis (dated by TCRdb to the late 2010s). Looking at the study overall: Changes in the T cell repertoire over the course of pregnancy were examined in this study in women with multiple sclerosis.

Libraries were constructed by the immunoSEQ multiplex PCR assay. TCRdb took this table from immuneACCESS and kept in-frame rearrangements with V and J called. Such tables lack part of the clones; where checked against another copy, unresolved V genes explain under half of the gap, and the rest is unexplained. Counted in this sample were about 24,000 clones; under 95% of them appeared once. More than 8% of the sample rests with the top ten. The source is a female donor in good health, enrolled as a control in a pregnancy study. This specimen consisted of CD8+ T cells from peripheral blood mononuclear cells, obtained in the third trimester of pregnancy.

The sequenced DNA is TGTGCCAGCAGAGCTGACAGAGGCTCTGGAAACACCATATATTTT. Its translation is CASRADRGSGNTIYF. This chain joins TRBV6-1 to TRBJ1-3, with a tentative D gene TRBD1 over 5 matching bases. From the cysteine through the phenylalanine, the CDR3 covers 15 amino acids. Only the CDR3 region is kept as DNA, spanning 45 bases read in frame from base 1. The germline V gene provides CDR1 MNHNS and CDR2 SASEGT. V is pared back by 6 bases and J by 0 bases, with 12 bases lying between the germline termini.